The next 8 T cell receptor beta chains were all read from a single sample in a study of Graves' ophthalmopathy and Graves' hyperthyroidism. Amplified material comprised TCR beta CDR3 regions derived from RNA transcripts. HTBI primers served in a first-round RT-PCR, which a second-round multiplex PCR followed. One entry per CDR3 protein results from TCRdb running MiXCR on the multiplex PCR reads. The sample lists roughly 400,000 distinct CDR3 sequences; approximately 16% were seen once. The sample comprised peripheral blood. These receptors originate from a woman younger than 35 with Graves' ophthalmopathy.

This clonotype was recorded many times. The rearrangement links TRBV29-1 to TRBJ1-1, with D hard to call. The V gene lost 1 base and the J gene lost 7 bases, with 4 bases spanning the gap. The CDR3 consists of 10 residues. CDR1 and CDR2 from the germline V gene are SQVTM and ANQGSEA. Here the CDR3 reads CSVEGYEAFF. The CDR3 DNA reads TGCAGCGTTGAAGGCTATGAAGCTTTCTTT.

This clonotype was observed at least ten times. CDR3 DNA: TGTGCCAGCAGCGTAGCGGACAGGGCACAAAACTATGGCTACACCTTC. This sequence encodes CASSVADRAQNYGYTF. The V and J genes are TRBV9 and TRBJ1-2, with 8 positions matching TRBD1. From germline, CDR1 is SGDLS and CDR2 YYNGEE. CDR3 length: 16 amino acids. The junction had 6 bases not matched to a gene; V was cut back by 0 bases and J by 2 bases.

The sample holds many counts of this clonotype. The chain links TRBV6-5 to TRBJ2-5; possible D gene TRBD1, 5 bases. V dropped 2 bases and J dropped 2 bases, with 12 bases sitting between them. The CDR3 covers 15 residues. Germline CDR1 is MNHEY and CDR2 is SVGAGI. Here the CDR3 reads CASSYRGTRQETQYF. The CDR3 coding sequence is TGTGCCAGCAGTTACAGGGGAACCCGTCAAGAGACCCAGTACTTC.

In this sample, this clonotype turned up many times. V usage is TRBV11-2 and J usage is TRBJ2-3; 9 bases match TRBD2. With 4 bases clipped from V and 2 bases from J, the junction kept 4 bases outside the gene matches. Germline V gives CDR1 SGHAT, CDR2 FQNNGV. The CDR3 is made up of 15 amino acids. Here the CDR3 DNA reads TGTGCCAGCAGCTACAGCGGGGGGTTCACAGATACGCAGTATTTT. The encoded protein is CASSYSGGFTDTQYF. Variable domain in full (rest from reference TRBV11-2 and TRBJ2-3): EAGVAQSPRYKIIEKRQSVAFWCNPISGHATLYWYQQILGQGPKLLIQFQNNGVVDDSQLPKDRFSAERLKGVDSTLKIQPAKLEDSAVYLCASSYSGGFTDTQYFGPGTRLTVL.

At least ten counts were recorded for this clonotype. The J gene is TRBJ1-5, the V gene TRBV28; D might be TRBD1 (6 bases). This CDR3 is built from 16 residues. V lost 4 bases to trimming and J lost 2 bases, with 15 bases between them. Germline V gene lookup returns CDR1 MDHEN and CDR2 SYDVKM. The CDR3 nucleotides read TGTGCCAGCAGTTCAACCACAGGGTTTGGCAATCAGCCCCAGCATTTT. Encoded protein: CASSSTTGFGNQPQHF.

This clonotype occurred many times. The chain carries TRBV5-1 and TRBJ1-1, with 7 bases that match TRBD1. The V gene's germline CDR1 is SGHRS and CDR2 YFSETQ. Trimming at V came to 4 bases and at J to 12 bases, leaving 9 bases not matched to a gene. This CDR3 has 12 amino acids. In DNA, the CDR3 is TGCGCCAGCAGCCTAGAGGACAGGTTAACTTTCTTT. Residues: CASSLEDRLTFF. Supplemented by reference TRBV5-1 and TRBJ1-1, the full variable domain reads KAGVTQTPRYLIKTRGQQVTLSCSPISGHRSVSWYQQTPGQGLQFLFEYFSETQRNKGNFPGRFSGRQFSNSRSEMNVSTLELGDSALYLCASSLEDRLTFFGQGTRLTVV.

This clonotype occurred many times. The rearrangement uses TRBV6-5 and TRBJ1-3; 10 nucleotides align to TRBD1. Trimming took 1 base from V and 3 from J; bases not matched to a gene: 6. Germline assignment: CDR1 MNHEY and CDR2 SVGAGI. The CDR3 runs 17 residues. The CDR3: CASSYYRQGAYGNTIYF. The CDR3 coding sequence is TGTGCCAGCAGTTACTATCGACAGGGGGCGTATGGAAACACCATATATTTT.

This clonotype has at least ten counts. The chain links TRBV30 to TRBJ1-5, with a weak D call TRBD1 (6 bases). The CDR3 totals 13 residues. CDR1 is GTSNPN, CDR2 SVGIG, per germline (reference sequence). The V end was cut by 4 bases, the J end by 5 bases, with 12 bases between. The CDR3 nucleotides are TGTGCCTGGACTCAGAAGGGGGATCAGCCCCAGCATTTT. Amino acid sequence: CAWTQKGDQPQHF.